This paragraph reports one T cell receptor (beta chain). As processed by the authors: Quantification of nucleated cells was approximated via reference gene primer amplification. TCRdb keeps only in-frame clones here, not all; method: immunoSEQ multiplex PCR. From that table come the V and J calls and clone size; the DNA was used to work out D and trimming. The repertoire holds approximately 300,000 clones, with around 89% as singletons. The sample belongs to a study of blood T cell repertoires in COVID-19. Study-level information: COVID-19 samples collected from the United States, Italy and Spain covered acute and convalescent phases.

This TCR was recovered from a man aged 35 to 55 with acute or convalescent COVID-19. The sample taken for sequencing was peripheral blood.

CDR3 residues: CASSPLANTEAFF. Written as DNA, the CDR3 is TGTGCCAGCAGCCCACTCGCGAACACTGAAGCTTTCTTT. The J gene is TRBJ1-1, the V gene TRBV7-3; D uncertain. This CDR3 is built from 13 residues. Germline V gene data show CDR1 as SGHTA and CDR2 as FQGTGA. Trimming pared 5 bases from V and 1 base from J, leaving 8 bases between. The full variable domain, completed using reference TRBV7-3 and TRBJ1-1, is GAGVSQTPSNKVTEKGKYVELRCDPISGHTALYWYRQSLGQGPEFLIYFQGTGAADDSGLPNDRFFAVRPEGSVSTLKIQRTERGDSAVYLCASSPLANTEAFFGQGTRLTVV.